The 9 T cell receptor beta chains below come from one sample, sequenced in a study of vaccination and CD4 T cells after COVID-19. Indicated time point: late sampling 161 to 241 days after vaccination in three convalescent patients. Regarding treatment: approximately 9-day PBMC culture with coronavirus spike peptide pools or control peptides (ViraFEST assay). The antigens of these receptors remain unknown. Cultured CD4+ T cell DNA was sequenced using the Oncomine TCR Beta short-read assay. TCRdb reprocessed the PCR reads with MiXCR, giving one entry per CDR3 protein. Of about 23,000 distinct CDR3 sequences detected, over 40% appear once; the ten largest clones hold 4% to 5%. The sample here was CD4+ T cells from blood, cultured in vitro, taken about 7 months after SARS-CoV-2 vaccination. The receptors derive from a human donor who had recovered from COVID-19.

The chain carries TRBV28 and TRBJ1-6; 8 bases are a match to TRBD1. V gave up 6 bases and J gave up 7 bases; unmatched junction bases: 11. CDR3 length equals 16 residues. The V gene's germline CDR1 is MDHEN and CDR2 SYDVKM. The CDR3 DNA sequence: TGTGCCAGCAGACCCCAGGGGGCAAGAATGAATTCACCCCTCCACTTT. Translation gives CASRPQGARMNSPLHF.

The chain recombines TRBV24-1 with TRBJ2-1, with 9 bases fitting TRBD2. Per germline, CDR1 KGHDR and CDR2 SFDVKD. V trimming: 6 bases; J trimming: 0 bases; junction bases outside the gene matches: 11. This CDR3 is built from 18 residues. The CDR3 protein is CATSPASGKPRSYNEQFF. CDR3 DNA: TGTGCCACCAGTCCGGCTAGCGGGAAGCCCCGCTCCTACAATGAGCAGTTCTTC.

This clonotype was found a few times. The chain joins TRBV7-2 to TRBJ2-5; 7 bases fit TRBD2. The CDR3 is made up of 13 amino acids. Germline V gene data show CDR1 as SGHTA and CDR2 as FQGNSA. Trimming took 5 bases from V and 5 from J; bases not matched to a gene: 5. For the CDR3, the DNA is TGTGCCAGCAGCCGGAGCGGGACGGAGACCCAGTACTTC. The encoded protein is CASSRSGTETQYF. Full variable domain (missing parts from reference TRBV7-2 and TRBJ2-5): GAGVSQSPSNKVTEKGKDVELRCDPISGHTALYWYRQSLGQGLEFLIYFQGNSAPDKSGLPSDRFSAERTGGSVSTLTIQRTQQEDSAVYLCASSRSGTETQYFGPGTRLLVL.

J is TRBJ2-1 and V is TRBV6-1, with 8 positions matching TRBD2. Germline values: CDR1 MNHNS, CDR2 SASEGT. This CDR3 has 16 residues. V gave up 5 bases and J gave up 5 bases; unmatched junction bases: 11. CDR3 in amino acids: CASSTNRLAQHNEQFF. The DNA for the CDR3 is TGTGCCAGCAGTACGAATCGACTAGCGCAACACAATGAGCAGTTCTTC.

This sequence joins TRBV7-2 and TRBJ1-1; TRBD1 matches 9 bases. Trimming at V came to 2 bases and at J to 3 bases, leaving 13 bases not matched to a gene. The germline V gene encodes CDR1 SGHTA and CDR2 FQGNSA. The CDR3 loop spans 18 amino acids. The chain's CDR3 is CASSLPRTGDPLDTEAFF. CDR3 DNA: TGTGCCAGCAGCTTACCCCGGACAGGGGACCCCCTAGACACTGAAGCTTTCTTT.

The chain links TRBV20-1 to TRBJ2-7; D ambiguous. The germline CDR1 and CDR2 sequences are DFQATT and SNEGSKA (reference sequence). The V end was cut by 6 bases, the J end by 0 bases, with 15 bases between. The CDR3 loop spans 14 amino acids. CDR3 in amino acids: CSAINSILSYEQYF. The CDR3 bases are TGCAGTGCAATTAACAGTATACTCTCCTACGAGCAGTACTTC.

This clonotype was detected once. The rearrangement joins TRBV6-1 to TRBJ1-1; 8 bases match TRBD1. This CDR3 spans 13 amino acids. Losses at the gene ends were 8 bases for V and 1 base for J; bases not matched to a gene: 3. From germline, CDR1 is MNHNS and CDR2 SASEGT. The chain's CDR3 is CASEGQGNTEAFF. The DNA of the CDR3 is TGTGCCAGCGAAGGACAGGGGAACACTGAAGCTTTCTTT.

The chain couples TRBV19 to TRBJ2-7; D is perhaps TRBD2 (5 bases). The length of the CDR3 is 14 residues. Per the germline V gene, CDR1 is LNHDA and CDR2 is SQIVND (reference sequence). The germline V and J ends were trimmed by 2 bases and 0 bases, with 8 bases remaining between them. The CDR3, as DNA: TGTGCCAGTAGTATAAATAGCGACTCCTACGAGCAGTACTTC. Its translation: CASSINSDSYEQYF. Looking up the rest from reference TRBV19 and TRBJ2-7 gives the full variable domain: DGGITQSPKYLFRKEGQNVTLSCEQNLNHDAMYWYRQDPGQGLRLIYYSQIVNDFQKGDIAEGYSVSREKKESFPLTVTSAQKNPTAFYLCASSINSDSYEQYFGPGTRLTVT.

The V gene is TRBV15, the J gene TRBJ2-3; D is undetermined. The CDR3 has 12 residues. V lost 0 bases, J lost 5 bases, and 3 bases lay in between. Looked up from germline, CDR1 is LNHNV and CDR2 is YYDKDF (reference sequence). This CDR3 reads CATSREGDTQYF. The CDR3 nucleotides read TGTGCCACCAGCAGAGAGGGAGATACGCAGTATTTT.